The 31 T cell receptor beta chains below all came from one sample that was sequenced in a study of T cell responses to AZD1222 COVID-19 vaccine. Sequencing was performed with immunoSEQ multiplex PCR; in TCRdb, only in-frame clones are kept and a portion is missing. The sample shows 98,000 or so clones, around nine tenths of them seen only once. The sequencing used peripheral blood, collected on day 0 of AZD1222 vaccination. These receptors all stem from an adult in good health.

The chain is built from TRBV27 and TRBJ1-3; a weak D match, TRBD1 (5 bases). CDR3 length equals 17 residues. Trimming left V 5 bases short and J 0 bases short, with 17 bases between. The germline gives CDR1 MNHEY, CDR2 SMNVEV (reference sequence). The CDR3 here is CASSPLGGRSSGNTIYF. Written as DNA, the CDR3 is TGTGCCAGCAGTCCTCTGGGGGGACGTAGCTCTGGAAACACCATATATTTT.

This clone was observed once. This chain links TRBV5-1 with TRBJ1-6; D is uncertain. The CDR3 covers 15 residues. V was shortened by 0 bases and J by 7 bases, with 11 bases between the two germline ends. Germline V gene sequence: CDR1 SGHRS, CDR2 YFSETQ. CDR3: CASSLDGQTNSPLHF. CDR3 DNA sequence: TGCGCCAGCAGCTTGGACGGTCAAACAAATTCACCCCTCCACTTT.

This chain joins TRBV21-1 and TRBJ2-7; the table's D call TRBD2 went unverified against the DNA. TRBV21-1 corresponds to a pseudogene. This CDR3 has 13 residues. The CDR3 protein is CASSKKAKYEQYF. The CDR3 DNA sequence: TGTGCCAGCAGCAAAAAAGCCAAATACGAGCAGTACTTC.

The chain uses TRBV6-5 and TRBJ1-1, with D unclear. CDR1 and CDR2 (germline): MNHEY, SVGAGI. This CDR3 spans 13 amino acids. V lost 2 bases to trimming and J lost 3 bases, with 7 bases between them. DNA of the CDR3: TGTGCCAGCAGTTACCTTGTCGACACTGAAGCTTTCTTT. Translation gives CASSYLVDTEAFF.

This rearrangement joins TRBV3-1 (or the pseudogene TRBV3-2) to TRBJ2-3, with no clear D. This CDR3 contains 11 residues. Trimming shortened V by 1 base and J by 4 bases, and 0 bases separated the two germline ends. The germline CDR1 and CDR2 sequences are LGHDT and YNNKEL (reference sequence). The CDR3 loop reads CASSQADTQYF. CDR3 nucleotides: TGTGCCAGCAGCCAAGCAGATACGCAGTATTTT.

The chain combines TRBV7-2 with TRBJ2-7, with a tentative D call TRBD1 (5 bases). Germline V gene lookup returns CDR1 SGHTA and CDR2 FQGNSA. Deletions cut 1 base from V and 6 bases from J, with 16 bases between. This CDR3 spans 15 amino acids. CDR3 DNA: TGTGCCAGCAGCTTAGGGAACACTCCTACAGGCGAGCAGTACTTC. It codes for CASSLGNTPTGEQYF.

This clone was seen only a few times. The CDR3 sequence: CASSQRDYQPQHF. Written as DNA, the CDR3 is TGTGCCAGCAGCCAAAGGGATTATCAGCCCCAGCATTTT. V is TRBV11-2 and J is TRBJ1-5, with D unclear. There are 13 residues in the CDR3. With 5 bases removed from V and 5 bases from J, the gap between germline ends came to 10 bases. Germline CDR1 SGHAT, CDR2 FQNNGV.

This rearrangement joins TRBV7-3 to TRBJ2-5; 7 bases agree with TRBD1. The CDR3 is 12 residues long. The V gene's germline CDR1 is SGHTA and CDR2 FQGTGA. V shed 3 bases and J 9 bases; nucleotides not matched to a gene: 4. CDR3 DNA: TGTGCCAGCAGCTTGGGACAGACGGCCCAGTACTTC. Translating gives CASSLGQTAQYF.

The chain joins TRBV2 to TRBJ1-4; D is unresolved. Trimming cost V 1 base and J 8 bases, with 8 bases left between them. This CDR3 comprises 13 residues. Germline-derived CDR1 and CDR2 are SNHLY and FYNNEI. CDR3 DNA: TGTGCCAGCAGTGAAGGGGGTCCGGAAAAACTGTTTTTT. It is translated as CASSEGGPEKLFF.

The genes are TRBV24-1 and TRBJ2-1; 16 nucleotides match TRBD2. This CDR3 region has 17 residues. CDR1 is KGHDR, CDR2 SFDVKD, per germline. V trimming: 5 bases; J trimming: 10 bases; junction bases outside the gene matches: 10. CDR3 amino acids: CATSVGTSGRASDEQFF. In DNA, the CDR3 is TGTGCCACCAGTGTTGGGACTAGCGGGAGGGCCAGCGACGAGCAGTTCTTC.

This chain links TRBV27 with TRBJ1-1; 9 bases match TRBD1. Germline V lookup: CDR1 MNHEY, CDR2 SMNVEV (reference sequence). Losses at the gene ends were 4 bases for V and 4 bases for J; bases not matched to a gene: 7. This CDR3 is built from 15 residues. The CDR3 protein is CASSSDPGQGTEAFF. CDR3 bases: TGTGCCAGCAGTTCCGACCCGGGACAGGGCACTGAAGCTTTCTTT.

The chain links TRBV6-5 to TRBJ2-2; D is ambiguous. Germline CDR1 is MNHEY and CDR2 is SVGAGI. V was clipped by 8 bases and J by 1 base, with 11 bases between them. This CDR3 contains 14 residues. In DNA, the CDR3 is TGTGCCAGCGGCTCCAGACAGAACACCGGGGAGCTGTTTTTT. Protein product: CASGSRQNTGELFF.

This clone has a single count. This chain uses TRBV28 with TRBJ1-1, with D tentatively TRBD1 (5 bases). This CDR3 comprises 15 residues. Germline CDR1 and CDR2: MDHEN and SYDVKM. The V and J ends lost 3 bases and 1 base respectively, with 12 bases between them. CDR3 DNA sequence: TGTGCCAGCAGTTTTTGGGAGGGACGGAACACTGAAGCTTTCTTT. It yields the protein CASSFWEGRNTEAFF.

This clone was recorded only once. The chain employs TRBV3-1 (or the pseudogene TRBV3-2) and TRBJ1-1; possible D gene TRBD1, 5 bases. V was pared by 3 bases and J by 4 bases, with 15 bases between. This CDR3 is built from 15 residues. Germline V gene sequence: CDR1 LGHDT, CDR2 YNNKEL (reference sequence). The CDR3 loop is CASSQGGRGGTEAFF. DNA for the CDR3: TGTGCCAGCAGCCAGGGGGGACGGGGTGGCACTGAAGCTTTCTTT.

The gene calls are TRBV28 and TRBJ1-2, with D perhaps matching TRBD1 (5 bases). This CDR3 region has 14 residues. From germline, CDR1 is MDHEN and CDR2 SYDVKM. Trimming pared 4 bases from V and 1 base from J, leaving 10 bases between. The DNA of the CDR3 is TGTGCCAGCAGTTCAAACAGGAATAACTATGGCTACACCTTC. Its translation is CASSSNRNNYGYTF.

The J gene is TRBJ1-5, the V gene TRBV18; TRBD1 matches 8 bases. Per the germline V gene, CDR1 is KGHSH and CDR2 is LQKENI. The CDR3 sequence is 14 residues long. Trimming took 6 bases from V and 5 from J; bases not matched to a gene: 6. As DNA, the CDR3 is TGTGCCAGCTCCAGACAGGGGCGGTATCAGCCCCAGCATTTT. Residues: CASSRQGRYQPQHF.

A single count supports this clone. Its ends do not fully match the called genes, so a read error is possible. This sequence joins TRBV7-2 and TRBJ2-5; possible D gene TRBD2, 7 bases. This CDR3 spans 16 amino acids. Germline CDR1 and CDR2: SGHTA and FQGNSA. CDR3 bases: TGTGCCAGCAGTTTAGGGGGGGGGCCTGGGCAGGGGACCCAGTACTTC. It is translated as CASSLGGGPGQGTQYF.

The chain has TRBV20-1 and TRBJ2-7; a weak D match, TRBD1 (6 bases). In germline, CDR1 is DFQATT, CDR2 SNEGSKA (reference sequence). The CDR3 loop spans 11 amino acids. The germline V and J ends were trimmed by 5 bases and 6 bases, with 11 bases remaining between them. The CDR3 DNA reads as TGCAGTGCTTACAGGGTGAGCGAGCAGTACTTC. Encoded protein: CSAYRVSEQYF.

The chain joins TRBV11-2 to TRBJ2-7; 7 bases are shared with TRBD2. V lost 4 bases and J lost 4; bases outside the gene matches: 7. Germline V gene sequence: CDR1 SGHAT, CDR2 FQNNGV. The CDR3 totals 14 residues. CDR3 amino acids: CASSSREGQYEQYF. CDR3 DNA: TGTGCCAGCAGCTCCAGGGAGGGCCAGTACGAGCAGTACTTC. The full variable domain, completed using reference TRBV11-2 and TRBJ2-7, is EAGVAQSPRYKIIEKRQSVAFWCNPISGHATLYWYQQILGQGPKLLIQFQNNGVVDDSQLPKDRFSAERLKGVDSTLKIQPAKLEDSAVYLCASSSREGQYEQYFGPGTRLTVT.

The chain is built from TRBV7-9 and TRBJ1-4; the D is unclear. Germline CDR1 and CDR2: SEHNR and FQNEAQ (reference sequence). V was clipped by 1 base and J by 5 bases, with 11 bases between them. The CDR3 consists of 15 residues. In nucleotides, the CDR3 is TGTGCCAGCAGCTTAGATTTGCAGAGCAATGAAAAACTGTTTTTT. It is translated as CASSLDLQSNEKLFF. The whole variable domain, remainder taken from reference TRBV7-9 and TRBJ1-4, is DTGVSQNPRHKITKRGQNVTFRCDPISEHNRLYWYRQTLGQGPEFLTYFQNEAQLEKSRLLSDRFSAERPKGSFSTLEIQRTEQGDSAMYLCASSLDLQSNEKLFFGSGTQLSVL.

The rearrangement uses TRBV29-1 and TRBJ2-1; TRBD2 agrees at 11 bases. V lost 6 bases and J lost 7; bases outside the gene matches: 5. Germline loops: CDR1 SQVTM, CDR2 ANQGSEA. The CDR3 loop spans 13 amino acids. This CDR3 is CSVMASGRNEQFF. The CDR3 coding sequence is TGCAGCGTGATGGCTAGCGGGAGGAATGAGCAGTTCTTC.

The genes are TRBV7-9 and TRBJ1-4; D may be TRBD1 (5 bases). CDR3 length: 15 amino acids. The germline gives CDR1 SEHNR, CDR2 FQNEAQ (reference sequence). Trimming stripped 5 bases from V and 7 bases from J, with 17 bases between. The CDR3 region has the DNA TGTGCCAGCAGCGGATACGGGGGAGCGGGTGAAAAACTGTTTTTT. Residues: CASSGYGGAGEKLFF.

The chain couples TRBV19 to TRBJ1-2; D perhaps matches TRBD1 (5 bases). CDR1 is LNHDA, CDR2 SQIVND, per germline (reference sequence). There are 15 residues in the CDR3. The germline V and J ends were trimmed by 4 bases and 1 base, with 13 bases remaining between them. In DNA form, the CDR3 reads TGTGCCAGTAGTACACAACACAGGAATAACTATGGCTACACCTTC. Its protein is CASSTQHRNNYGYTF.

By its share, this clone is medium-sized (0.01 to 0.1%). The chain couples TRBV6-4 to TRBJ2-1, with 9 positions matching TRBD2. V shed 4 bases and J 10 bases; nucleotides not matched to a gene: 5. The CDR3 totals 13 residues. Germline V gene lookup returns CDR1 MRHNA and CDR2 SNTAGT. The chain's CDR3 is CASSVGTSQEQFF. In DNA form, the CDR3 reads TGTGCCAGCAGTGTCGGGACTAGCCAGGAGCAGTTCTTC.

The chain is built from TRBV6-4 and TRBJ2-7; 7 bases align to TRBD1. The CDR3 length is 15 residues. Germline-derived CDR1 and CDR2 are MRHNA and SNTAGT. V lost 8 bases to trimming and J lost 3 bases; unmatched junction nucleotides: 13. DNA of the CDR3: TGTGCCAGCCGGACAGGAGTGATAGGGGTCTACGAGCAGTACTTC. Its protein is CASRTGVIGVYEQYF.

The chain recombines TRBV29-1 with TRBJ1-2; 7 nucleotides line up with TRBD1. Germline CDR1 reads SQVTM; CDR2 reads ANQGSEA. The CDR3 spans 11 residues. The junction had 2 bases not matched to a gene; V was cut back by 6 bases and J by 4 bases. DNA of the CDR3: TGCAGCGTCAGACAGGGCTATGGCTACACCTTC. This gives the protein CSVRQGYGYTF.

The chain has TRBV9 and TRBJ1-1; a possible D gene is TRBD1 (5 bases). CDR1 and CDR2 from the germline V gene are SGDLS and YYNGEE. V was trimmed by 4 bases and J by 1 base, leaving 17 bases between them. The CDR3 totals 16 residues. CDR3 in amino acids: CASSPREQARNTEAFF. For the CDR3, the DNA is TGTGCCAGCAGCCCCAGGGAACAGGCCCGGAACACTGAAGCTTTCTTT.

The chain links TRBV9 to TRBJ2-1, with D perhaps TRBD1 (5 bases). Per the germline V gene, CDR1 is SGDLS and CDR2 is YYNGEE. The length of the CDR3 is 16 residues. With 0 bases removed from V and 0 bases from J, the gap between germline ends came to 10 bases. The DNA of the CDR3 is TGTGCCAGCAGCGTAGGACAGCCGAGCTCCTACAATGAGCAGTTCTTC. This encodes CASSVGQPSSYNEQFF.

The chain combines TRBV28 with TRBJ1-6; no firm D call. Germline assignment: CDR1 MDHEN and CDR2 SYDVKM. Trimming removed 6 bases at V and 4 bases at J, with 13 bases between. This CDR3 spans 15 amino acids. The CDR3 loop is CASRPRTDYNSPLHF. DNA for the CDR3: TGTGCCAGCAGACCCAGGACTGATTATAATTCACCCCTCCACTTT.

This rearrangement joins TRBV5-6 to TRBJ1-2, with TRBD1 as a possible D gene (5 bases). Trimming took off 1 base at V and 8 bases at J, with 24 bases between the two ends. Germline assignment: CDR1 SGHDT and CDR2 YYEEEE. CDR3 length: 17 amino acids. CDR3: CASSLPSGRASVSGYTF. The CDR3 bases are TGTGCCAGCAGCTTGCCGTCCGGCAGGGCCAGTGTAAGCGGCTACACCTTC.

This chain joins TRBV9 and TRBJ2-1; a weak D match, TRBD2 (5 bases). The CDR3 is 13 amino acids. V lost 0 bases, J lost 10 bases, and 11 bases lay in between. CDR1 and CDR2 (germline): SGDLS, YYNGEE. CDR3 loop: CASSVASRSEQFF. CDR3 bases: TGTGCCAGCAGCGTAGCTAGCAGGTCGGAGCAGTTCTTC.